Sequencing of this T cell receptor beta chain was carried out in a study of cytotoxic CD8 clonotypes in ibrutinib-treated CLL. Study-wide results and caveats: At the start, clonality exceeded age-matched healthy donors and followed circulating CD8+ T-cell counts.

Data came from immunoSEQ multiplex PCR; TCRdb stores just in-frame clones and leaves some out. Among approximately 60,000 clones listed, 56% were seen once. Points on this clone: No antigen is known for it.

Germline CDR1 is SGHRS and CDR2 is YFSETQ. The V gene lost 2 bases and the J gene lost 7 bases, with 5 bases spanning the gap. The CDR3 is 11 amino acids. The chain combines TRBV5-1 with TRBJ2-3; no clear D gene. The receptor was isolated from a human donor with chronic lymphocytic leukemia. The specimen was PBMCs, collected after 24 months of ibrutinib treatment. As DNA, the CDR3 is TGCGCCAGCAGCTTAGAACATACGCAGTATTTT. It translates to CASSLEHTQYF.